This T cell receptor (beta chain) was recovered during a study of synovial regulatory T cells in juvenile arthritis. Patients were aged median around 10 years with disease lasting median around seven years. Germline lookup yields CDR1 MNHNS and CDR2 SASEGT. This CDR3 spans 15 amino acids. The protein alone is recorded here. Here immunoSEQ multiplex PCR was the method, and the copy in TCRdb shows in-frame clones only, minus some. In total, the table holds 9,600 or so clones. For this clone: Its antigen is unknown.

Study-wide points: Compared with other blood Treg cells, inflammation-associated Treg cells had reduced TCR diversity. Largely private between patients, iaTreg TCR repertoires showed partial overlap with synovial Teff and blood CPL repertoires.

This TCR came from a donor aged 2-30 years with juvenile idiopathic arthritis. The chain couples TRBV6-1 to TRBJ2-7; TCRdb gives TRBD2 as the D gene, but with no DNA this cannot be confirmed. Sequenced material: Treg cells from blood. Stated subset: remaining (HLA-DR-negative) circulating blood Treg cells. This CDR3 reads CASRGLAGGSYEQYF.